This TCR beta chain was retrieved from a study of T cell responses to AZD1222 COVID-19 vaccine. About this clone itself: Antigen unknown.

Assay: immunoSEQ multiplex PCR; the TCRdb copy retains only in-frame clones and omits some. The sample lists 150,000 to 200,000 clones, just under 90% occurring once. Study observations and caveats: Unmutated variant regions reportedly attract nearly half of all spike-specific TCRs.

The germline CDR1 and CDR2 sequences are MNHEY and SVGAGI. There are 11 residues in the CDR3. V lost 4 bases and J lost 7, with 7 bases in between. This specimen was peripheral blood, taken on day 0 of AZD1222 vaccination. This chain links TRBV6-5 with TRBJ1-2; no clear D. The source of this sequence is an adult in good health. CDR3 sequence: CASSSFVGYTF. DNA of the CDR3: TGTGCCAGCAGTTCCTTCGTTGGCTACACCTTC.